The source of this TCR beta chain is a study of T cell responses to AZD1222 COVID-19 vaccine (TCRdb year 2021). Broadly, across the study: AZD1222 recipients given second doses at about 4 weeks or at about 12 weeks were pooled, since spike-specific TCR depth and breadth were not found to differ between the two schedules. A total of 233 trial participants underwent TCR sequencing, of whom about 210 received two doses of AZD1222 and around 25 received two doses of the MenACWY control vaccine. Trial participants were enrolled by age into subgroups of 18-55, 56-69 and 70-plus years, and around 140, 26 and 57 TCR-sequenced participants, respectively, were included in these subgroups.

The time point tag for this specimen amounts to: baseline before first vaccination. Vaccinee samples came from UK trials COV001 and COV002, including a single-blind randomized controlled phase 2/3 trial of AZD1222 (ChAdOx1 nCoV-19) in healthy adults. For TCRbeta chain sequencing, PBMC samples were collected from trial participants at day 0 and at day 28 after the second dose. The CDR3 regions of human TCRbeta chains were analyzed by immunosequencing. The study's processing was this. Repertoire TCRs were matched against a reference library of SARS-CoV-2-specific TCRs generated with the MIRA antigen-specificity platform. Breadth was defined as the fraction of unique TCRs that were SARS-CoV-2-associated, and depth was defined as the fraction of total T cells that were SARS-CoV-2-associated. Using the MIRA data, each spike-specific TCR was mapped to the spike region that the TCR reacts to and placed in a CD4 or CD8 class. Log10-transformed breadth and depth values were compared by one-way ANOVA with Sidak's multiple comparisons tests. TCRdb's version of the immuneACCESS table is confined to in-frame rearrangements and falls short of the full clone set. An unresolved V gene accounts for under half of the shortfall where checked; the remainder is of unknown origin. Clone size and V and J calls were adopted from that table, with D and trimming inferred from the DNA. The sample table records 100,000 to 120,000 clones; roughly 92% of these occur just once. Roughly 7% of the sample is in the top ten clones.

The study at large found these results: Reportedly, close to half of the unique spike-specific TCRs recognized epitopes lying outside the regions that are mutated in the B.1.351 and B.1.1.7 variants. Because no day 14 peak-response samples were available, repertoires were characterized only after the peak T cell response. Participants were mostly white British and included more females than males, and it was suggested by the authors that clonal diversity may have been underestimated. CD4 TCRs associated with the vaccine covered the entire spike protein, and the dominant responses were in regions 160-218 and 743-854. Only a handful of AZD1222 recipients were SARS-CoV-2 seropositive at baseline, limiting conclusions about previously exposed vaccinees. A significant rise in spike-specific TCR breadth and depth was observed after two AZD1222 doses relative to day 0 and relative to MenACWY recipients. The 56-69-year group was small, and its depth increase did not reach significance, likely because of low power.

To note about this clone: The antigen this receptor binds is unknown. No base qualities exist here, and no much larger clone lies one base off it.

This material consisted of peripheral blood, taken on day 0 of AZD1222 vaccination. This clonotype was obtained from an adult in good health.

The sequenced DNA: TGCAGCGTTCGTGGAGGGGCGGACGTAGCCTACGAGCAGTACTTC. It translates as CSVRGGADVAYEQYF. The chain joins TRBV29-1 to TRBJ2-7; possibly the D gene is TRBD2, per 6 matching bases. Based on the germline V gene, the CDR1 and CDR2 sequences are SQVTM and ANQGSEA. Taken from cysteine to phenylalanine, the CDR3 has 15 residues. Left in the record is the CDR3 DNA by itself, 45 bases read in frame from the first base. V was cut back by 5 bases and J by 2 bases, leaving a gap of 19 bases between them.